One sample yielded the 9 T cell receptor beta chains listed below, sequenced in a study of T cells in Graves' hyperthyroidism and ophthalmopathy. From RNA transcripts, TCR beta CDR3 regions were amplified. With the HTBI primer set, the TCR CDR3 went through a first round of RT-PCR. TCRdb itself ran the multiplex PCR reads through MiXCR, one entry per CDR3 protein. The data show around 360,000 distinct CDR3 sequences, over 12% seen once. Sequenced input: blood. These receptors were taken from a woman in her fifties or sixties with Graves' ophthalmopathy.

CDR3 in amino acids: CATSRLAGSNEQFF. CDR3 sequence (DNA): TGTGCCACCTCCAGACTAGCGGGAAGCAATGAGCAGTTCTTC. V usage is TRBV12-3 or TRBV12-4 and J usage is TRBJ2-1, with 11 bases matching TRBD2. This CDR3 spans 14 amino acids. V lost 10 bases and J lost 6; bases outside the gene matches: 8.

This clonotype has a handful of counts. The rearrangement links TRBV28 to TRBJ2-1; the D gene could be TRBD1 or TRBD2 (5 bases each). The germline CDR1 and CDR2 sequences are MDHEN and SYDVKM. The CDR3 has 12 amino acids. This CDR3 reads CASARARDEQFF. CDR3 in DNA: TGTGCGTCCGCCAGGGCGCGGGATGAGCAGTTCTTC.

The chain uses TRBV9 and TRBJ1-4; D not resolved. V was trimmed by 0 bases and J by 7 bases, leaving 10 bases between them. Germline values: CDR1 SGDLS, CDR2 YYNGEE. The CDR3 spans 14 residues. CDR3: CASSVDGRGEKLFF. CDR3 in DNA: TGTGCCAGCAGCGTAGATGGCCGGGGTGAAAAACTGTTTTTT.

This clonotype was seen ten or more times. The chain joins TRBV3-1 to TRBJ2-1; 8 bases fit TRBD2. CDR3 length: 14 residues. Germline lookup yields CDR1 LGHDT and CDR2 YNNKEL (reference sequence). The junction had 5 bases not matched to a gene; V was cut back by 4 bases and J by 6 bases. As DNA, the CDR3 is TGTGCCAGCAGCCTAGCTGGGACTAGCAATGAGCAGTTCTTC. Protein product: CASSLAGTSNEQFF.

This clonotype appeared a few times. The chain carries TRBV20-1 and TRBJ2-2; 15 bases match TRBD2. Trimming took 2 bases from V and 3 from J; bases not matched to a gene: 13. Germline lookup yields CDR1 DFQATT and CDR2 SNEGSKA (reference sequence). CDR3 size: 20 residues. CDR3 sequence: CSARPGLAGGARGDTGELFF. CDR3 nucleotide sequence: TGCAGTGCTAGACCGGGACTAGCGGGAGGTGCACGCGGGGACACCGGGGAGCTGTTTTTT.

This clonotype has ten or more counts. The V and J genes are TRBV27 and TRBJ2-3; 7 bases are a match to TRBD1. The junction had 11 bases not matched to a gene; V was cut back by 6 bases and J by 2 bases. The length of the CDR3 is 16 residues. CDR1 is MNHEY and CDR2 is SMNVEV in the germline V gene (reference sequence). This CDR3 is CASRDHRGRNTDTQYF. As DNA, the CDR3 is TGTGCCAGCAGGGACCACAGGGGTAGAAACACAGATACGCAGTATTTT.

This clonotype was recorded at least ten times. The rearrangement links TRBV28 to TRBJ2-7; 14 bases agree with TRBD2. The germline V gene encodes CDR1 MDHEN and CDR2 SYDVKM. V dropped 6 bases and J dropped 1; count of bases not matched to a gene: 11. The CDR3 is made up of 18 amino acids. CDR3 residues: CASSPVLGTSGGSYEQYF. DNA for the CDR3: TGTGCCAGCAGCCCTGTACTAGGGACTAGCGGGGGTTCCTACGAGCAGTACTTC.

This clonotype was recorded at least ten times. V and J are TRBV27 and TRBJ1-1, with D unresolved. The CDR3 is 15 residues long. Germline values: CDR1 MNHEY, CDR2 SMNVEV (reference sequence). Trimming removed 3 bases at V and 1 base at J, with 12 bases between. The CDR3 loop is CASSFFRSENTEAFF. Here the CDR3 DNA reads TGTGCCAGCAGTTTTTTCAGAAGCGAGAACACTGAAGCTTTCTTT.

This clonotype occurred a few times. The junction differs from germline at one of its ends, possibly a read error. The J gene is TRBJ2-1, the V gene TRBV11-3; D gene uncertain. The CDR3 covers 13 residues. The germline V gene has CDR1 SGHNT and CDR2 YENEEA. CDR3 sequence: CAGSPGPRDEQFF. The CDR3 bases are TGTGCCGGCAGCCCGGGCCCCCGGGATGAGCAGTTCTTC.